One sample yielded the 6 T cell receptor beta chains listed below, sequenced in a study of blood T cell repertoires in COVID-19. Clones were sequenced by immunoSEQ multiplex PCR, and TCRdb holds only the in-frame ones, with some missing. This table holds over 200,000 clones, 80% to 90% found once. Sequencing was done on a sample of peripheral blood. The receptors here all came from a man in his forties or fifties with acute or convalescent COVID-19.

The rearrangement joins TRBV24-1 to TRBJ2-1, with TRBD2 matching over 7 bases. The CDR3 length is 15 residues. The germline gives CDR1 KGHDR, CDR2 SFDVKD. V lost 5 bases to trimming and J lost 3 bases; unmatched junction nucleotides: 6. CDR3 loop: CATSVAGVNYNEQFF. CDR3 DNA sequence: TGTGCCACCAGTGTGGCGGGAGTGAACTACAATGAGCAGTTCTTC.

The chain has TRBV11-2 and TRBJ2-3, with 9 nucleotides matching TRBD1. CDR1 and CDR2 from the germline V gene are SGHAT and FQNNGV. The CDR3 covers 15 residues. Germline trimming cut 5 bases from V and 1 base from J; bases unmatched to any gene: 4. CDR3 in DNA: TGTGCCAGCAGCGCCAGGACAGGGGGCACAGATACGCAGTATTTT. This codes for CASSARTGGTDTQYF. The full variable domain, with the rest looked up from reference TRBV11-2 and TRBJ2-3, is EAGVAQSPRYKIIEKRQSVAFWCNPISGHATLYWYQQILGQGPKLLIQFQNNGVVDDSQLPKDRFSAERLKGVDSTLKIQPAKLEDSAVYLCASSARTGGTDTQYFGPGTRLTVL.

This clone was detected only once. This chain links TRBV5-1 with TRBJ2-1; the D gene is possibly TRBD1 (6 bases). Germline V gene lookup returns CDR1 SGHRS and CDR2 YFSETQ. Trimming took off 0 bases at V and 2 bases at J, with 12 bases between the two ends. The CDR3 runs 16 residues. CDR3 amino acids: CASSLAGTGPYNEQFF. CDR3 DNA sequence: TGCGCCAGCAGCTTGGCGGGAACAGGGCCCTACAATGAGCAGTTCTTC.

This clone occurred a few times. The chain uses TRBV6-1 and TRBJ2-6; 8 bases map to TRBD1. The CDR3 runs to 19 residues. The V gene's germline CDR1 is MNHNS and CDR2 SASEGT. V lost 2 bases and J lost 0; bases outside the gene matches: 9. CDR3 sequence (DNA): TGTGCCAGCAGTGAACGTATTCGGACAGGGTTCTCTGGGGCCAACGTCCTGACTTTC. Residues: CASSERIRTGFSGANVLTF.

This sequence joins TRBV19 and TRBJ2-1; tentative D call: TRBD2 (5 bases). From germline, CDR1 is LNHDA and CDR2 SQIVND (reference sequence). V was trimmed by 3 bases and J by 0 bases, leaving 12 bases between them. There are 16 residues in the CDR3. CDR3 DNA sequence: TGTGCCAGTAGTATTCTGGCTAGCTTCTCCTACAATGAGCAGTTCTTC. The encoded protein is CASSILASFSYNEQFF.

This chain joins TRBV6-1 and TRBJ1-3; D might be TRBD1 (6 bases). Germline V gene sequence: CDR1 MNHNS, CDR2 SASEGT. The V end lost 4 bases, the J end lost 0 bases, and 16 bases lay between the germline ends. This CDR3 has 17 residues. This chain's CDR3 is CASSVDRTRASGNTIYF. CDR3 in DNA: TGTGCCAGCAGTGTTGACAGGACTAGGGCCTCTGGAAACACCATATATTTT.